Following are 14 T cell receptor beta chains from one sample sequenced in a study of T cell repertoires in cytomegalovirus infection. TCRdb itself ran the reads through MiXCR, one entry per CDR3 protein. The sample has approximately 600,000 distinct CDR3 sequences, under 45% seen once. Their cognate antigens are unknown. The sample in question was cultured PBMCs, obtained from culture after CMV antigen stimulation. These TCRs come from a human donor in good health (CMV status not recorded). Some clones in this sample may be carry-over from other donors' samples.

The rearrangement links TRBV6-5 to TRBJ1-1, with D tentatively TRBD1 (5 bases). From germline, CDR1 is MNHEY and CDR2 SVGAGI. The CDR3 has 12 residues. With 7 bases removed from V and 7 bases from J, the gap between germline ends came to 13 bases. CDR3 sequence (DNA): TGTGCCAGCATGAACAGGATGAATGAAGCTTTCTTT. Protein product: CASMNRMNEAFF.

This chain uses TRBV7-2 with TRBJ2-7; possibly TRBD2 for D (5 bases). Between the trimmed V and J ends, which lost 4 bases and 9 bases, there was a span of 10 bases. Germline CDR1 reads SGHTA; CDR2 reads FQGNSA. The CDR3 covers 11 residues. In DNA form, the CDR3 reads TGTGCCAGCAGCTCTCTCGGAGGGCAGTACTTC. Its protein is CASSSLGGQYF.

The chain has TRBV7-8 and TRBJ1-5; D uncertain. The CDR3 length is 13 residues. V was clipped by 5 bases and J by 3 bases, with 8 bases between them. Germline V gives CDR1 SGHVS, CDR2 FQNEAQ. The CDR3 reads CASSATFNQPQHF. In nucleotides, the CDR3 is TGTGCCAGCAGCGCGACATTCAATCAGCCCCAGCATTTT.

The chain couples TRBV20-1 to TRBJ1-1; D gene uncertain. The ends were cut back, 0 bases at V and 6 bases at J, with 14 bases in the middle. This CDR3 comprises 14 residues. Germline assignment: CDR1 DFQATT and CDR2 SNEGSKA (reference sequence). CDR3: CSARDWSVEAEAFF. The CDR3 DNA reads as TGCAGTGCTAGAGATTGGTCCGTTGAGGCTGAAGCTTTCTTT.

The rearrangement joins TRBV18 to TRBJ2-3; D may be TRBD1 (6 bases). This CDR3 is 14 amino acids long. The V gene's germline CDR1 is KGHSH and CDR2 LQKENI. V lost 6 bases to trimming and J lost 0 bases, with 10 bases between them. The CDR3 DNA reads TGTGCCAGCTCCAAAGGGGGAAGCACAGATACGCAGTATTTT. It translates to CASSKGGSTDTQYF.

In its sample, this clonotype was seen many times. The J gene is TRBJ1-1, the V gene TRBV7-8, with D maybe TRBD1 (5 bases). Per the germline V gene, CDR1 is SGHVS and CDR2 is FQNEAQ. The CDR3 consists of 16 residues. V lost 5 bases to trimming and J lost 6 bases, with 22 bases between them. CDR3 coding DNA: TGTGCCAGCAGCCGACCGCCAGGTGGGGGAGAGGCTGAAGCTTTCTTT. Its protein product is CASSRPPGGGEAEAFF.

V and J are TRBV6-1 and TRBJ2-7; maybe TRBD1 (7 bases). This CDR3 spans 20 amino acids. Trimming took 3 bases from V and 3 from J, leaving 30 bases between them. CDR1 is MNHNS and CDR2 is SASEGT in the germline V gene. The CDR3 region is CASSERGGTALLLVIYEQYF. The CDR3 DNA is TGTGCCAGCAGTGAGAGGGGCGGGACAGCCCTCCTTCTGGTTATCTACGAGCAGTACTTC.

This chain joins TRBV2 and TRBJ2-6; 10 positions match TRBD1. Looked up from germline, CDR1 is SNHLY and CDR2 is FYNNEI. This CDR3 comprises 17 residues. The ends lost 6 bases at V and 2 bases at J; junction bases unmatched: 7. The CDR3 DNA reads TGTGCCAGCAGGCCGGGACAGGGGATTGCTGGGGCCAACGTCCTGACTTTC. It codes for CASRPGQGIAGANVLTF.

The J gene is TRBJ2-2, the V gene TRBV2; 10 bases are shared with TRBD1. Germline V gene sequence: CDR1 SNHLY, CDR2 FYNNEI. Trimming removed 6 bases from V and 5 bases from J; junction bases left unmatched: 6. This CDR3 is 15 amino acids long. The CDR3 DNA reads TGTGCCAGCAGATACCGGGACAGGGGTACCGGGGAGCTGTTTTTT. It yields the protein CASRYRDRGTGELFF.

The chain joins TRBV7-2 to TRBJ1-5, with D maybe TRBD1 (5 bases). From germline, CDR1 is SGHTA and CDR2 FQGNSA. CDR3 length: 13 amino acids. Between the trimmed V and J ends, which lost 5 bases and 6 bases, there was a span of 11 bases. CDR3 region: CASSLGTSQPQHF. CDR3 in DNA: TGTGCCAGCAGCCTAGGGACTTCTCAGCCCCAGCATTTT.

The rearrangement uses TRBV5-4 and TRBJ2-3; D might be TRBD2 (5 bases). Germline V lookup: CDR1 SGHNT, CDR2 YYREEE (reference sequence). V shed 2 bases and J shed 5 bases, with 15 bases lying between them. This CDR3 comprises 15 residues. This CDR3 is CASSFKETTRDTQYF. The CDR3 nucleotides are TGTGCCAGCAGCTTTAAAGAGACTACCAGAGATACGCAGTATTTT.

The CDR3 DNA follows: TGCGCCAGCAGCTCCTCACGGGGGCTCTATGGCTACACCTTC. Its protein product is CASSSSRGLYGYTF. V and J are TRBV5-1 and TRBJ1-2; the D gene is possibly TRBD1 (6 bases). V was shortened by 3 bases and J by 4 bases, with 13 bases between the two germline ends. The CDR3 covers 14 residues. From germline, CDR1 is SGHRS and CDR2 YFSETQ.

J is TRBJ1-1 and V is TRBV7-2; tentatively, D is TRBD1 (6 bases). The V gene lost 7 bases and the J gene lost 0 bases, with 12 bases spanning the gap. This CDR3 spans 14 amino acids. Germline CDR1 and CDR2: SGHTA and FQGNSA. This CDR3 reads CASTNTGMNTEAFF. In DNA form, the CDR3 reads TGTGCCAGCACCAACACAGGGATGAACACTGAAGCTTTCTTT.

J is TRBJ2-5 and V is TRBV2; D uncertain. The CDR3 has 12 amino acids. V shed 8 bases and J shed 9 bases, with 16 bases lying between them. Germline V gives CDR1 SNHLY, CDR2 FYNNEI. CDR3 bases: TGTGCCAGCGCACCGGGTCCCCAGGCCCAGTACTTC. Translation gives CASAPGPQAQYF.